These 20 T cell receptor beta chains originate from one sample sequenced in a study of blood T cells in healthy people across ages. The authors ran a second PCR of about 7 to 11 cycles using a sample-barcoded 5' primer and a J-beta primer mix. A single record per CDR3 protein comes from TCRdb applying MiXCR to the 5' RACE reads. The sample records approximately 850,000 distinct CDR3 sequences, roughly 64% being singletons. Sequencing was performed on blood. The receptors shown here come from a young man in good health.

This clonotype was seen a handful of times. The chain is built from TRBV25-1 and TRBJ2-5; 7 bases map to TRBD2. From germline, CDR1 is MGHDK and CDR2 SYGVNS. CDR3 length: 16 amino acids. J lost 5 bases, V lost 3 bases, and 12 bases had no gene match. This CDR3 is CASSERGGRHKETQYF. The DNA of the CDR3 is TGTGCCAGCAGTGAGAGAGGCGGGAGACATAAGGAGACCCAGTACTTC.

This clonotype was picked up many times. For the CDR3, the DNA is TGCAGTGCTAGTCTAGTCCTCCAAGAGACCCAGTACTTC. It translates to CSASLVLQETQYF. The chain joins TRBV20-1 to TRBJ2-5; D is unresolved. V lost 3 bases and J 1 base, leaving 9 bases between the germline ends. Germline values: CDR1 DFQATT, CDR2 SNEGSKA (reference sequence). CDR3 length equals 13 residues.

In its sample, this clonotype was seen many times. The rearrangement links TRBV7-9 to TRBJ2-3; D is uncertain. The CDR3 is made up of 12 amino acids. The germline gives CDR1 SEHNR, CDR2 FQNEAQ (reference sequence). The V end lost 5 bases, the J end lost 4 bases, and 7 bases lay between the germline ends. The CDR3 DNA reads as TGTGCCAGCAGCCCCCGCTCAGATACGCAGTATTTT. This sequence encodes CASSPRSDTQYF.

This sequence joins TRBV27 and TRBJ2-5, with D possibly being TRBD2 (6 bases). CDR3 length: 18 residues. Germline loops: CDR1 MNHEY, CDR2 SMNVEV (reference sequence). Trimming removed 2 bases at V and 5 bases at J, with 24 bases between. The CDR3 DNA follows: TGTGCCAGCAGTTTACAAAAGAACAAAAAGCGGGTTCAGGAGACCCAGTACTTC. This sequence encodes CASSLQKNKKRVQETQYF.

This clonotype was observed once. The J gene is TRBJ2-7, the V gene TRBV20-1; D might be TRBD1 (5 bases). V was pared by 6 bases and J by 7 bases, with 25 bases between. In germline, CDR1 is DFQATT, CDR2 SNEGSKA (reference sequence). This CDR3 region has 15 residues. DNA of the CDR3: TGCAGTGCCGCCCCCCGGACCGGCCCCAGGGATGAGCAGTACTTC. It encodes CSAAPRTGPRDEQYF.

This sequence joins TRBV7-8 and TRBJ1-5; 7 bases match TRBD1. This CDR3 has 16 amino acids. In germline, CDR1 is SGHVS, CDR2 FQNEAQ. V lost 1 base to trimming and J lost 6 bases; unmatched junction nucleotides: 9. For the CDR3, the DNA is TGTGCCAGCAGCTTAGTTTCCGGCTCAGGGGGTCAGCCCCAGCATTTT. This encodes CASSLVSGSGGQPQHF.

CDR3 DNA: TGTGCCATCAATTTGGCCACCGCGGATACGCAGTATTTT. It translates to CAINLATADTQYF. The chain uses TRBV12-3 or TRBV12-4 and TRBJ2-3, with D unclear. This CDR3 is 13 amino acids long. V dropped 10 bases and J dropped 6 bases, with 17 bases sitting between them.

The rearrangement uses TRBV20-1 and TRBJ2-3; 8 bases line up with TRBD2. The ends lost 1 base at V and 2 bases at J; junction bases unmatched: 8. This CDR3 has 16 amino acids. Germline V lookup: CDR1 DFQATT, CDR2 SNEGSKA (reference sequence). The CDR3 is CSARVVAGGVTDTQYF. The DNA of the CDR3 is TGCAGTGCTAGAGTTGTGGCGGGGGGAGTCACAGATACGCAGTATTTT.

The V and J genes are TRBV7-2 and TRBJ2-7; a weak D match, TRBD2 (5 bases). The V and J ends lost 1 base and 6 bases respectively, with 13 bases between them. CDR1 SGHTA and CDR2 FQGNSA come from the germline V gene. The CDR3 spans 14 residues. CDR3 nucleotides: TGTGCCAGCAGCTTAGGAGTTTCGGGGATCGAGCAGTACTTC. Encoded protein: CASSLGVSGIEQYF.

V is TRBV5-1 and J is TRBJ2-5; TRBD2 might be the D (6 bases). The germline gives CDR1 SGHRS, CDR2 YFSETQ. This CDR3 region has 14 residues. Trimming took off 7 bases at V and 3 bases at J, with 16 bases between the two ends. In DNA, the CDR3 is TGCGCCAGCCGAGTTGGCCCGGGGGAAGAGACCCAGTACTTC. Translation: CASRVGPGEETQYF. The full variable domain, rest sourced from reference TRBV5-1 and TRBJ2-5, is KAGVTQTPRYLIKTRGQQVTLSCSPISGHRSVSWYQQTPGQGLQFLFEYFSETQRNKGNFPGRFSGRQFSNSRSEMNVSTLELGDSALYLCASRVGPGEETQYFGPGTRLLVL.

The CDR3 nucleotides are TGTGCCAGCAGCTTAGCGCTTCGGGGTTCCTACGAGCAGTACTTC. Amino acids: CASSLALRGSYEQYF. J is TRBJ2-7 and V is TRBV7-2; D is possibly TRBD2 (5 bases). V lost 0 bases, J lost 1 base, and 10 bases lay in between. In germline, CDR1 is SGHTA, CDR2 FQGNSA. The length of the CDR3 is 15 residues.

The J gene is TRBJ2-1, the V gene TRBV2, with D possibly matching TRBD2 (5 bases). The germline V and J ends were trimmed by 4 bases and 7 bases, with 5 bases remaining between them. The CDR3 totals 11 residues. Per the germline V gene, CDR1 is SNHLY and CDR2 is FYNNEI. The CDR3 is CASSGENEQFF. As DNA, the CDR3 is TGTGCCAGCAGTGGGGAGAATGAGCAGTTCTTC.

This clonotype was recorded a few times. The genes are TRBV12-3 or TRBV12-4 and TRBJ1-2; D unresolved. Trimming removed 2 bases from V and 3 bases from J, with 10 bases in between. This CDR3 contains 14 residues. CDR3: CASSLSGRHYGYTF. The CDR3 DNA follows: TGTGCCAGCAGTTTAAGTGGCAGACACTATGGCTACACCTTC.

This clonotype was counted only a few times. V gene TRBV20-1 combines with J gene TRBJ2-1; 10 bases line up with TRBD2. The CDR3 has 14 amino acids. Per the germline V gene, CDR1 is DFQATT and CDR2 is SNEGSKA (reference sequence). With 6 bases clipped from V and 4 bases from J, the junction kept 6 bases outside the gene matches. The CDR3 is CSAGKRGGYNEQFF. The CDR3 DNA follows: TGCAGTGCCGGGAAGCGGGGGGGGTACAATGAGCAGTTCTTC.

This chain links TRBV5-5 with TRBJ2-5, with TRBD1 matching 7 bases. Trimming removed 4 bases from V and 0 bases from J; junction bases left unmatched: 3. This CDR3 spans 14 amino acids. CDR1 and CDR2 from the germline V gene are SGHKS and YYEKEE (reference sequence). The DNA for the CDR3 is TGTGCCAGCAGCGGACAGGTCCACCAAGAGACCCAGTACTTC. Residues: CASSGQVHQETQYF.

CDR3 sequence: CASSQGLAANYNEQYF. The CDR3 DNA follows: TGTGCCAGCAGCCAAGGACTAGCGGCGAATTACAATGAGCAGTACTTC. This chain joins TRBV3-1 and TRBJ2-1, with TRBD2 matching 9 bases. The J call may be wrong; the DNA end is better matched by TRBJ2-7. Germline-derived CDR1 and CDR2 are LGHDT and YNNKEL (reference sequence). This CDR3 has 16 residues.

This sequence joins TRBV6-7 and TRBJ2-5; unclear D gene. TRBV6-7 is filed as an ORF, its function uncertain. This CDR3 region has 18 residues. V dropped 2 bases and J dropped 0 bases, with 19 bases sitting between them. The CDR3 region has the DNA TGTGCCAGCAGTTACCCCCAGCGAAAACGACGGAACCAAGAGACCCAGTACTTC. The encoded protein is CASSYPQRKRRNQETQYF.

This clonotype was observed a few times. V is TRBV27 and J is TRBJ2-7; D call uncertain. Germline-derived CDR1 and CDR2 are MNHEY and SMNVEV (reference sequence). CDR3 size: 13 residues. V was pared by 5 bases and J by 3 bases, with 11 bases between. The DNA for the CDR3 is TGTGCCAGCAGTGCCAAAGCTTACTACGAGCAGTACTTC. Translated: CASSAKAYYEQYF.

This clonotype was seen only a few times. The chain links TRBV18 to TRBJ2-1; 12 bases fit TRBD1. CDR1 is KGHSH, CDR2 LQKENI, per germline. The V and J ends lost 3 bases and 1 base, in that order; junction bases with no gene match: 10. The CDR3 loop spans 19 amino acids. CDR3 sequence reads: CASSPNSGTGGASYNEQFF. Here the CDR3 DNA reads TGTGCCAGCTCACCGAACTCCGGGACAGGGGGCGCGTCCTACAATGAGCAGTTCTTC.

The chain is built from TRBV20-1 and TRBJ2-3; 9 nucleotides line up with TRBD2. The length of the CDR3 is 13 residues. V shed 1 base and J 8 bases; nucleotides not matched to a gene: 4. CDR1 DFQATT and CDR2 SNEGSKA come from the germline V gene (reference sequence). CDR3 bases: TGCAGTGCTAGAGGGCGACTAGCGGTTACGCAGTATTTT. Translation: CSARGRLAVTQYF.